This record concerns one T cell receptor (beta chain) sequence. This sample is part of a study of T cell responses to AZD1222 COVID-19 vaccine. Germline-derived CDR1 and CDR2 are SGHRS and YFSETQ. Deletions cut 6 bases from V and 4 bases from J, with 8 bases between. There are 11 residues in the CDR3. Profiled with immunoSEQ multiplex PCR; TCRdb holds only in-frame clones, not every one. The table records about 150,000 clones, around nine tenths of them present only once. The gene calls are TRBV5-1 and TRBJ2-7; the D gene is possibly TRBD1 (6 bases). The source material was peripheral blood, sampled on day 0 of AZD1222 vaccination. This sequence was found in an adult in good health. CDR3 sequence (DNA): TGCGCCAGCAAGCAGGGGTACGAGCAGTACTTC. Protein: CASKQGYEQYF.